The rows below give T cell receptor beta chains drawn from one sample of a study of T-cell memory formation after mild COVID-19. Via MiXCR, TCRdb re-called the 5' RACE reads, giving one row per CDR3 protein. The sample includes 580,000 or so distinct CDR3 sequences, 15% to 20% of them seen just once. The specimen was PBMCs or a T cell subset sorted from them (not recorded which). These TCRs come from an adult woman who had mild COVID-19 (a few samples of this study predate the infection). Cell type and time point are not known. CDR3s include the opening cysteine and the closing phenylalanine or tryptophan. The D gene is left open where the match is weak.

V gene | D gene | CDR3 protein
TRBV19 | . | CASGTSGNYEQYF
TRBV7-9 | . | CASSPTGIWNEKLFF
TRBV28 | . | CASSPPHGPASYGYTF
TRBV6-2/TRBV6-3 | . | CASINRDLLTDTQYF
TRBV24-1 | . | CATSDSTGSYEQYF
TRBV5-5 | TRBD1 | CASSLTGTEQNTEAFF
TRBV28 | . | CASRQRGKLFF
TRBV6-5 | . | CASSSQGRYQPQHF
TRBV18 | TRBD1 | CASSPGQRLNSPLHF
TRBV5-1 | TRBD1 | CASSHLDRANTEAFF
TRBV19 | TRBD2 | CASSPPRSGTRSYEQYF
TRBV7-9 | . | CASSFGVSAHYGYTF
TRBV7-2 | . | CASSVLNSNQPQHF
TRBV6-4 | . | CASSEAPGANTEAFF
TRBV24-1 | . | CATSDPFYNEQFF
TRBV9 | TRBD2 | CASHGGTHEHTTGELFF
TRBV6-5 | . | CASSPQGSRTNEKLFF
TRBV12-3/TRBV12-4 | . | CASNTGQLSSYEQYF
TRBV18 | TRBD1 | CASSPQGAIYGYTF
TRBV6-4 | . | CASSDSPGELFF
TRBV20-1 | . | CSARDRSYYEQYF
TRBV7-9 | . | CASSASEAFF
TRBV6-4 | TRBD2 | CASRFSGGPHWEQYF